The 15 T cell receptor beta chains below come from one sample, sequenced in a study of OX40 agonist ivuxolimab in advanced cancers. Libraries were prepared by immunoSEQ multiplex PCR; TCRdb keeps only in-frame clonotypes and omits some of them. The sample has approximately 63,000 clones; about nine tenths are singletons. The sample here was CD4+ or CD8+ T cells sorted from blood, taken in a trial of the OX40 agonist ivuxolimab. These receptor sequences come from an adult with an advanced solid tumor such as melanoma, head and neck, liver or kidney cancer.

The J gene is TRBJ1-2, the V gene TRBV28; no firm D call. With 4 bases removed from V and 5 bases from J, the gap between germline ends came to 14 bases. This CDR3 comprises 14 residues. CDR1 MDHEN and CDR2 SYDVKM come from the germline V gene. CDR3 sequence (DNA): TGTGCCAGCAGTTCGGTATCAGCGAGTTATGGCTACACCTTC. Translating gives CASSSVSASYGYTF.

The chain's CDR3 is CASSGNKYEQYF. The CDR3 nucleotides read TGTGCCAGCAGCGGAAACAAGTACGAGCAGTACTTC. V and J are TRBV6-1 and TRBJ2-7; D not resolved. Deletions cut 6 bases from V and 4 bases from J, with 10 bases between. The CDR3 totals 12 residues. Germline V gives CDR1 MNHNS, CDR2 SASEGT.

The chain uses TRBV7-3 and TRBJ2-5; the D gene is possibly TRBD2 (5 bases). Germline V gene lookup returns CDR1 SGHTA and CDR2 FQGTGA. Between the trimmed V and J ends, which lost 0 bases and 0 bases, there was a span of 17 bases. This CDR3 contains 18 residues. The CDR3 DNA is TGTGCCAGCAGCTTAACAAGCCGATACTATAGCGACCAAGAGACCCAGTACTTC. It codes for CASSLTSRYYSDQETQYF.

The rearrangement links TRBV5-8 to TRBJ2-1, with D possibly being TRBD1 (6 bases). V lost 3 bases and J lost 4, with 14 bases in between. Germline lookup yields CDR1 SGHTS and CDR2 YDEGEE. The CDR3 consists of 15 residues. CDR3 bases: TGTGCCAGCAGCTGGGGGTCGGACAGATACAATGAGCAGTTCTTC. Protein: CASSWGSDRYNEQFF.

This chain joins TRBV5-1 and TRBJ2-3; 10 bases agree with TRBD2. CDR3 size: 16 residues. V shed 1 base, J shed 6 bases, and the junction held 8 bases outside the gene matches. Per the germline V gene, CDR1 is SGHRS and CDR2 is YFSETQ. The CDR3: CASSLLTSGNSDTQYF. DNA for the CDR3: TGCGCCAGCAGCTTGCTTACTAGCGGGAACTCGGATACGCAGTATTTT. Complete variable domain (other parts from reference TRBV5-1 and TRBJ2-3): KAGVTQTPRYLIKTRGQQVTLSCSPISGHRSVSWYQQTPGQGLQFLFEYFSETQRNKGNFPGRFSGRQFSNSRSEMNVSTLELGDSALYLCASSLLTSGNSDTQYFGPGTRLTVL.

Concerning this clone: The junction differs from germline at one of its ends, possibly a read error. The rearrangement uses TRBV19 and TRBJ1-2; 9 bases match TRBD1. The CDR3 is 12 amino acids. CDR1 LNHDA and CDR2 SQIVND come from the germline V gene (reference sequence). The CDR3 region is CASSLPRRDRAF. As DNA, the CDR3 is TGTGCCAGTAGTTTACCCCGTCGGGACAGGGCTTTC.

This chain links TRBV6-5 with TRBJ1-1, with 7 bases aligning to TRBD1. Germline assignment: CDR1 MNHEY and CDR2 SVGAGI. V was pared by 5 bases and J by 6 bases, with 3 bases of the junction left unmatched. The CDR3 runs to 12 residues. In DNA form, the CDR3 reads TGTGCCAGCAGTCGACAGGGTTCTGAAGCTTTCTTT. It is translated as CASSRQGSEAFF.

The chain combines TRBV10-3 with TRBJ2-1; TRBD2 aligns across 10 bases. The CDR3 is made up of 12 amino acids. The junction had 4 bases not matched to a gene; V was cut back by 10 bases and J by 7 bases. CDR1 and CDR2 from the germline V gene are ENHRY and SYGVKD. The CDR3 sequence is CATGTSENEQFF. The CDR3 DNA reads as TGTGCCACTGGGACTAGCGAGAATGAGCAGTTCTTC.

J is TRBJ2-5 and V is TRBV5-1, with 8 bases aligning to TRBD2. CDR1 and CDR2 (germline): SGHRS, YFSETQ. The V and J ends lost 3 bases and 0 bases, in that order; junction bases with no gene match: 4. The CDR3 runs 15 residues. The CDR3 DNA is TGCGCCAGCAGCTCGCCGGGACTAGACCAAGAGACCCAGTACTTC. It specifies CASSSPGLDQETQYF.

This chain's CDR3 is CASSYSLGENTEAFF. In DNA, the CDR3 is TGTGCCAGCAGTTACTCGTTGGGAGAGAACACTGAAGCTTTCTTT. The chain links TRBV6-5 to TRBJ1-1; no reliable D call. Between the trimmed V and J ends, which lost 0 bases and 1 base, there was a span of 9 bases. The germline gives CDR1 MNHEY, CDR2 SVGAGI. This CDR3 contains 15 residues.

V is TRBV5-1 and J is TRBJ1-2, with 7 bases fitting TRBD1. This CDR3 has 14 amino acids. Germline values: CDR1 SGHRS, CDR2 YFSETQ. J was trimmed by 7 bases and V by 4 bases; bases with no gene match: 10. The CDR3 DNA is TGCGCCAGCAGCCCCGGACAGGCCGTGGCTGGCTACACCTTC. As protein: CASSPGQAVAGYTF.

The chain has TRBV6-6 and TRBJ2-7; D not resolved. The V gene's germline CDR1 is MNHNY and CDR2 SVGAGI (reference sequence). The V end lost 2 bases, the J end lost 2 bases, and 10 bases lay between the germline ends. This CDR3 comprises 14 residues. The CDR3 DNA reads as TGTGCCAGCAGTTACACCAGACACACCTACGAGCAGTACTTC. Translating gives CASSYTRHTYEQYF.

The chain has TRBV9 and TRBJ2-3; 7 bases map to TRBD2. Losses at the gene ends were 0 bases for V and 3 bases for J; bases not matched to a gene: 4. The germline CDR1 and CDR2 sequences are SGDLS and YYNGEE. There are 15 residues in the CDR3. CDR3: CASSVGLGGTDTQYF. The CDR3 DNA sequence: TGTGCCAGCAGCGTAGGGTTGGGGGGGACAGATACGCAGTATTTT.

This sequence joins TRBV29-1 and TRBJ2-5; either TRBD1 or TRBD2 may fit D (5 bases each). V lost 6 bases and J lost 2, with 19 bases in between. The CDR3 sequence is 15 residues long. Germline V gives CDR1 SQVTM, CDR2 ANQGSEA. CDR3 nucleotide sequence: TGCAGCGTGGCTTCCGGGACGCTTAGACAAGAGACCCAGTACTTC. This translates into CSVASGTLRQETQYF. The variable domain in full, completed from reference TRBV29-1 and TRBJ2-5, reads SAVISQKPSRDICQRGTSLTIQCQVDSQVTMMFWYRQQPGQSLTLIATANQGSEATYESGFVIDKFPISRPNLTFSTLTVSNMSPEDSSIYLCSVASGTLRQETQYFGPGTRLLVL.

This chain links TRBV28 with TRBJ2-7; D uncertain. CDR3 length: 13 residues. Germline loops: CDR1 MDHEN, CDR2 SYDVKM. Trimming cost V 5 bases and J 3 bases, with 11 bases left between them. CDR3 in DNA: TGTGCCAGCAGTCCCGGGCGTGGCTACGAGCAGTACTTC. It yields the protein CASSPGRGYEQYF.